The clone carrying this T cell receptor (beta chain) was counted many times. These data belong to a study of T-cell reconstitution after alpha-beta-depleted transplantation in children. The CDR3 totals 17 residues. V was cut by 2 bases and J by 7 bases, with 20 bases left in between. Germline assignment: CDR1 SEHNR and CDR2 FQNEAQ (reference sequence). It was with unique molecular identifiers that the TCRbeta library was prepared. TCRdb passed the PCR reads through MiXCR, listing each CDR3 protein once. The sample lists some 200,000 distinct CDR3 sequences, roughly 15% occurring once. The TCR sequence derives from a human donor who donated a stem cell graft to a child with acute lymphoblastic leukemia. The material sequenced was PBMCs from the stem cell graft donor, taken from the stem cell graft. This chain connects TRBV7-9 to TRBJ1-4; D might be TRBD1 (5 bases). CDR3 sequence reads: CASSLTLIRQGLEKLFF. CDR3 in DNA: TGTGCCAGCAGCTTAACTTTAATTCGGCAGGGTCTTGAAAAACTGTTTTTT.